This T cell receptor (beta chain) is drawn from a study of low-dose radiotherapy and immunotherapy resistance in tumors. Study overall: Aspirin 300 mg, taken orally and daily, was given to patients for four cycles from cycle 1 day 1.

Alpha and beta chains were covered, as first-strand cDNA relied on TRAV- and TRBV-specific primers. PCR amplification of the TCRs was performed with Phusion for 15 to 25 PCR cycles, and it relied on a constant-region primer together with a V-primer adapter. In TCRdb, the reads were re-called with MiXCR into one record per CDR3 protein. Of thousands of distinct CDR3 sequences listed, around 60% were seen once; the top ten hold about 8.7%. This CDR3 is built from 14 residues. V shed 1 base and J shed 5 bases, with 11 bases lying between them. Germline lookup yields CDR1 LGHNA and CDR2 YNFKEQ. Every donor was treated with nivolumab, ipilimumab, aspirin, low-dose cyclophosphamide and also low-dose radiotherapy. Those eligible were patients bearing advanced solid tumors lacking tumor-infiltrating lymphocytes. This clonotype came up a few times.

The chain joins TRBV4-2 to TRBJ2-5, with no clear D. This receptor was taken from a human donor with advanced metastatic prostate, ovarian, gallbladder or colorectal cancer (not recorded which). This table probably holds off-target reads from a library built for another chain. For the CDR3, the DNA is TGTGCCAGCAGCCAAGGCAGTCTCCAGGAGACCCAGTACTTC. Its translation: CASSQGSLQETQYF.